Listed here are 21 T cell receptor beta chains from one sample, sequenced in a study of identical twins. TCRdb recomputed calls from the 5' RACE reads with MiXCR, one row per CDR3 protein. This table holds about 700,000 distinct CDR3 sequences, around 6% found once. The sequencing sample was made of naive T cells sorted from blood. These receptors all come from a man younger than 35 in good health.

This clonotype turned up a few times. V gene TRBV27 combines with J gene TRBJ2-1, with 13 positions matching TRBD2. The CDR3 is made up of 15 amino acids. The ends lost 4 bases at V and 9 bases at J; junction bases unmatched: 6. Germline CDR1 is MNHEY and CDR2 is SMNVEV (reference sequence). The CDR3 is CASSWTSGRFLEQFF. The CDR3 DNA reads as TGTGCCAGCAGTTGGACTAGCGGGAGATTTCTTGAGCAGTTCTTC.

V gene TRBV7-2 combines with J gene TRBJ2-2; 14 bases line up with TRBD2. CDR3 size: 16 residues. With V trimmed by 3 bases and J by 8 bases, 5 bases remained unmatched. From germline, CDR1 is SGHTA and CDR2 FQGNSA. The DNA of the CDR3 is TGTGCCAGCAGCTTCTGGACTAGCGGGAGGTTGGGGGAGCTGTTTTTT. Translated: CASSFWTSGRLGELFF.

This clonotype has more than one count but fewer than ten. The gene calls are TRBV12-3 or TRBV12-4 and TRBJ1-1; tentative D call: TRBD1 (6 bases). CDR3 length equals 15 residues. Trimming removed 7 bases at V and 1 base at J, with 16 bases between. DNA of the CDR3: TGTGCCAGCAATTGGGGGCAGGGGAGGAACACTGAAGCTTTCTTT. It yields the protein CASNWGQGRNTEAFF.

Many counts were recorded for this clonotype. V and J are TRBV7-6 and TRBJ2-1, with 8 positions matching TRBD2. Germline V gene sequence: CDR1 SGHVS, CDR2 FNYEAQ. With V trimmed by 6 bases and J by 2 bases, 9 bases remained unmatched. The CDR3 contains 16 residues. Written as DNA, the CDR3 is TGTGCCAGCAGTTCTTCCTTAGCGGGGCCCTACAATGAGCAGTTCTTC. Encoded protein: CASSSSLAGPYNEQFF.

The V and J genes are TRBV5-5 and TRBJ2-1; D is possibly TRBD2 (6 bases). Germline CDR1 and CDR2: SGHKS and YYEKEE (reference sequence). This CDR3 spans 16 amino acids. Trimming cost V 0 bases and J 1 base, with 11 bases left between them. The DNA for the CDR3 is TGTGCCAGCAGCTTGGTAGCGGAGATTTCCTACAATGAGCAGTTCTTC. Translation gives CASSLVAEISYNEQFF.

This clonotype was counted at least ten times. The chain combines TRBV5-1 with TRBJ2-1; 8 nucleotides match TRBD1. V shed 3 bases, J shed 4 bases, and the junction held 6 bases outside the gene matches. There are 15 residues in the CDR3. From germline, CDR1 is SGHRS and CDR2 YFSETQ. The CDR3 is CASSSTGGRYNEQFF. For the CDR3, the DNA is TGCGCCAGCAGCTCTACAGGGGGGCGGTACAATGAGCAGTTCTTC.

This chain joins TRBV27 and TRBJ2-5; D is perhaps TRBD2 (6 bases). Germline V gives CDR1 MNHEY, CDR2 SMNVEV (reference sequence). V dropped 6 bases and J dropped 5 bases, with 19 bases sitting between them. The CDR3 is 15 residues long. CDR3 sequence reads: CASSALGGAGETQYF. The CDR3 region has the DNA TGTGCCAGCAGCGCCTTGGGGGGAGCCGGGGAGACCCAGTACTTC.

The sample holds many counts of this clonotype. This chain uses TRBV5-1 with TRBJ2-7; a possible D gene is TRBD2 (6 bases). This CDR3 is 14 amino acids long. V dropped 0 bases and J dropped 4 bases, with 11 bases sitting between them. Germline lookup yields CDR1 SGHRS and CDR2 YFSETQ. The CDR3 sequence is CASSLGTTLYEQYF. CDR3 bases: TGCGCCAGCAGCTTGGGGACTACCTTATACGAGCAGTACTTC.

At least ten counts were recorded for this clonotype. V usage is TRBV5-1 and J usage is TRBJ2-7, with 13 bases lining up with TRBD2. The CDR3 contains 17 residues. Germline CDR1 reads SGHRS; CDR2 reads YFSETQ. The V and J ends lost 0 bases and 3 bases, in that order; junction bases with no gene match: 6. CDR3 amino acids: CASSLGRTSGSVYEQYF. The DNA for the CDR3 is TGCGCCAGCAGCTTGGGTCGGACTAGCGGGAGTGTCTACGAGCAGTACTTC.

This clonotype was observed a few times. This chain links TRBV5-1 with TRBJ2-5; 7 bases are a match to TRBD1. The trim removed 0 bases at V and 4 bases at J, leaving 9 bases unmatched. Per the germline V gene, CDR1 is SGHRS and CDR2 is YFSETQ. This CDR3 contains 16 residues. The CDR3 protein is CASSLEKGAHGETQYF. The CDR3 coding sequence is TGCGCCAGCAGCTTGGAAAAGGGGGCCCATGGAGAGACCCAGTACTTC. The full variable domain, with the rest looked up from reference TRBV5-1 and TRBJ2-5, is KAGVTQTPRYLIKTRGQQVTLSCSPISGHRSVSWYQQTPGQGLQFLFEYFSETQRNKGNFPGRFSGRQFSNSRSEMNVSTLELGDSALYLCASSLEKGAHGETQYFGPGTRLLVL.

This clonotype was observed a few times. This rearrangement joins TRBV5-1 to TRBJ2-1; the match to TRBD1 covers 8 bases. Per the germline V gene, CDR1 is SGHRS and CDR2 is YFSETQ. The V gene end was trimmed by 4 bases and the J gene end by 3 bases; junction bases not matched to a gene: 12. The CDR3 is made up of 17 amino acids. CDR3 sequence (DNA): TGCGCCAGCAGCCTAGATCCGACAGGGGTTAGCTACAATGAGCAGTTCTTC. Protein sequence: CASSLDPTGVSYNEQFF.

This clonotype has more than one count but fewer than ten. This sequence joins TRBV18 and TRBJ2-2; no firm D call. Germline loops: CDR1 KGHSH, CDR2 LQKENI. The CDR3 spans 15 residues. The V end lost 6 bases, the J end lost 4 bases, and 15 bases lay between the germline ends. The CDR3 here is CASSPSAYGTGELFF. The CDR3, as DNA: TGTGCCAGCTCTCCCTCCGCTTATGGCACCGGGGAGCTGTTTTTT.

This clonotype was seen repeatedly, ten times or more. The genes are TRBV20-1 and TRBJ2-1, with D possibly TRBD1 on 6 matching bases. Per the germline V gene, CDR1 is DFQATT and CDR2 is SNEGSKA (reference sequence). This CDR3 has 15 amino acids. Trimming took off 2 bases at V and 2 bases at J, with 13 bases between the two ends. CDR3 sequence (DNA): TGCAGTGCTAGAATACGGGACAAAGCCTACAATGAGCAGTTCTTC. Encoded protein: CSARIRDKAYNEQFF.

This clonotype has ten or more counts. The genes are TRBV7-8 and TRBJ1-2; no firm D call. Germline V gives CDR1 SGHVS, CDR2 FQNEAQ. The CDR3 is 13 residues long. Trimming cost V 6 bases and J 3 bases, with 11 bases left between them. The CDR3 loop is CASRGAGDYGYTF. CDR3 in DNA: TGTGCCAGCAGGGGCGCAGGCGACTATGGCTACACCTTC.

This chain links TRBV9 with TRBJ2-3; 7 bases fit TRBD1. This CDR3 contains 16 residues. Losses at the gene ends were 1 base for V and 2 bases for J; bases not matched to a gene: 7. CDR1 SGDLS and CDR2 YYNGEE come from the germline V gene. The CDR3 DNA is TGTGCCAGCAGCGTATTGAGGGGGCCGGACACAGATACGCAGTATTTT. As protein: CASSVLRGPDTDTQYF. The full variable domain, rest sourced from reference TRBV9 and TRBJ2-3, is DSGVTQTPKHLITATGQRVTLRCSPRSGDLSVYWYQQSLDQGLQFLIQYYNGEERAKGNILERFSAQQFPDLHSELNLSSLELGDSALYFCASSVLRGPDTDTQYFGPGTRLTVL.

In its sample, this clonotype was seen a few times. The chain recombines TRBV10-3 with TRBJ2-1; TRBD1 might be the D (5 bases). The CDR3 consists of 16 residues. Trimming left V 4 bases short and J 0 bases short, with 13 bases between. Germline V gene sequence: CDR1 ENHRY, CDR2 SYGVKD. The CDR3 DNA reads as TGTGCCATCAGTGGATTGACAGAGAGCTCCTACAATGAGCAGTTCTTC. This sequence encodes CAISGLTESSYNEQFF.

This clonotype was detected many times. This chain's CDR3 is CASSYTGRTDTQYF. CDR3 DNA sequence: TGTGCCAGCAGTTACACCGGGCGCACAGATACGCAGTATTTT. The rearrangement uses TRBV6-5 and TRBJ2-3, with D unresolved. The CDR3 spans 14 residues. Germline assignment: CDR1 MNHEY and CDR2 SVGAGI. V dropped 2 bases and J dropped 1 base, with 7 bases sitting between them.

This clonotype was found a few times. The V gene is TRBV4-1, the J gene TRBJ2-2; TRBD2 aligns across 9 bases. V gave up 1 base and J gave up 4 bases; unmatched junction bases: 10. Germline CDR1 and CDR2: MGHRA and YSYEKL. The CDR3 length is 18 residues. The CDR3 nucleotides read TGCGCCAGCAGCCAAGCCCCCGGAGCGGGAGGAACCACCGGGGAGCTGTTTTTT. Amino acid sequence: CASSQAPGAGGTTGELFF.

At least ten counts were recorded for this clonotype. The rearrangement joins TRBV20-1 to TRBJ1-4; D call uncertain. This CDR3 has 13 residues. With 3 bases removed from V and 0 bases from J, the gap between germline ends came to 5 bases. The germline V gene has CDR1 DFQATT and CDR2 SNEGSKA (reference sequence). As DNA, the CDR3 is TGCAGTGCTAGTGCGTCAACTAATGAAAAACTGTTTTTT. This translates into CSASASTNEKLFF.

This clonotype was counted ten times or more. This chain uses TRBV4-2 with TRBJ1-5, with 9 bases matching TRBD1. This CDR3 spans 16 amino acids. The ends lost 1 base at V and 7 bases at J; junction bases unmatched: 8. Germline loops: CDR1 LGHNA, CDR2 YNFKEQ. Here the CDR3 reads CASSQVLGQGGQPQHF. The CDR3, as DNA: TGTGCCAGCAGCCAAGTGTTGGGACAGGGTGGGCAGCCCCAGCATTTT.

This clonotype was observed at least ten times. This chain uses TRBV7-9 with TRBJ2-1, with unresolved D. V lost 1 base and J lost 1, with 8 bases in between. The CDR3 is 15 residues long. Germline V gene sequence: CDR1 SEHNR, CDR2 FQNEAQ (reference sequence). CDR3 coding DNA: TGTGCCAGCAGCTTAGACATAGGGTCCTACAATGAGCAGTTCTTC. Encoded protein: CASSLDIGSYNEQFF.